This T cell receptor beta chain was observed in a study of shared clonotypes between healthy human individuals. About this clone: The identical CDR3 is also encoded by other nucleotide sequences in the sample.

Clones were read by immunoSEQ multiplex PCR, and TCRdb kept only the in-frame ones, dropping some. The repertoire includes 450,000 to 700,000 clones, around 95% of them detected once, and 0.1% to 0.11% sits in the top ten. The naive CD8 fraction comprised CD45RO-negative cells positively selected for CCR7 and excluded terminally differentiated effector memory CD45RA+ cells. In germline, CDR1 is LNHDA, CDR2 SQIVND (reference sequence). V was trimmed by 3 bases and J by 0 bases, leaving 9 bases between them. The CDR3 has 15 residues. Specimen: naive CD8+ T cells sorted from blood. The V gene is TRBV19, the J gene TRBJ1-5, with unresolved D. This receptor was identified in a woman aged 25-40 years in good health. Here the CDR3 DNA reads TGTGCCAGTAGTATCGCTCCATATAGCAATCAGCCCCAGCATTTT. Its protein product is CASSIAPYSNQPQHF.